These 17 T cell receptor beta chains were sequenced from one sample in a study of T cell repertoires in aging, cancer and after chemotherapy (dated by TCRdb to between 2018 and 2021). Data came from an Illumina MiSeq. Multiplex touch-down PCR with a mixed TRB-A/B primer pool was used to amplify rearranged TRB sequences covering the V, D and J segments. TCRdb reprocessed the public reads (quality trimming at Q25 with fastp, clone calling with MiXCR) and kept in-frame beta chains. Every CDR3 protein is listed once, alongside the most common genes and DNA of its rows. In all, the sample holds roughly 2,300 distinct CDR3 sequences, and about 30% of those were seen once. In total, the top ten clones hold roughly a sixth of the sample. Instead of sorted cells or RNA, genomic DNA extracted from peripheral blood served as the source for amplifying TCR beta rearrangements. The sample was blood. The receptors stem from a human donor with a solid tumor.

As concerns this clonotype: The conserved closing phenylalanine or tryptophan is absent in this CDR3, likely reflecting a read error. The V gene is TRBV6-2 or TRBV6-3, the J gene TRBJ2-6; D gene unclear. CDR1 MNHEY and CDR2 SVGEGT come from the germline V gene. V was shortened by 2 bases and J by 0 bases, with 5 bases between the two germline ends. The CDR3 has 15 residues. The CDR3 sequence is CASSYRSSGANVLTV. The CDR3 nucleotides read TGTGCCAGCAGTTACAGGAGCTCTGGGGCCAACGTCCTGACTGTC.

This clonotype has just a few counts. The rearrangement joins TRBV27 to TRBJ1-1; unclear D gene. The CDR3 is 13 amino acids. The V end lost 5 bases, the J end lost 3 bases, and 10 bases lay between the germline ends. Per the germline V gene, CDR1 is MNHEY and CDR2 is SMNVEV (reference sequence). CDR3 nucleotide sequence: TGTGCCAGCAGTCGACTAAAGTACACTGAAGCTTTCTTT. Translating it yields CASSRLKYTEAFF.

This chain uses TRBV20-1 with TRBJ1-6; 8 bases map to TRBD1. This CDR3 is 15 amino acids long. CDR1 and CDR2 from the germline V gene are DFQATT and SNEGSKA (reference sequence). V shed 1 base, J shed 5 bases, and the junction held 4 bases outside the gene matches. The CDR3 reads CSARGGTGDNSPLHF. For the CDR3, the DNA is TGCAGTGCTAGAGGTGGGACAGGAGATAATTCACCCCTCCACTTT.

This chain uses TRBV20-1 with TRBJ1-2; D gene uncertain. This CDR3 has 14 residues. The V end lost 3 bases, the J end lost 4 bases, and 15 bases lay between the germline ends. Germline loops: CDR1 DFQATT, CDR2 SNEGSKA (reference sequence). This CDR3 reads CSASFGLWGYGYTF. The CDR3 DNA sequence: TGCAGTGCTAGCTTCGGGTTGTGGGGCTATGGCTACACCTTC.

This clonotype was counted a few times. V usage is TRBV7-6 and J usage is TRBJ2-3; 7 bases are a match to TRBD1. The germline V gene encodes CDR1 SGHVS and CDR2 FNYEAQ. This CDR3 is built from 15 residues. The V segment lost 5 bases and the J segment 0 bases; nucleotides outside the gene matches: 5. The chain's CDR3 is CASSQGQTSTDTQYF. The CDR3 DNA reads as TGTGCCAGCAGCCAGGGACAGACTAGCACAGATACGCAGTATTTT.

This clonotype was seen only once. The junction shows a germline mismatch at one end, possibly a read error. The chain combines TRBV5-1 with TRBJ1-2; the D gene is possibly TRBD1 (5 bases). The CDR3 has 13 residues. CDR1 SGHRS and CDR2 YFSETQ come from the germline V gene. CDR3 residues: CASSLTSRDGYTF. The CDR3 DNA sequence: TGCGCCAGCAGCCTAACCTCCAGGGATGGCTATACCTTC.

The J gene is TRBJ2-5, the V gene TRBV15, with TRBD1 matching over 9 bases. The CDR3 has 14 amino acids. The V and J ends lost 1 base and 4 bases, in that order; junction bases with no gene match: 1. CDR1 LNHNV and CDR2 YYDKDF come from the germline V gene (reference sequence). CDR3 DNA: TGTGCCACCAGCAGAGGGGGACAGGGAGAGACCCAGTACTTC. Translating it yields CATSRGGQGETQYF.

Details on this clonotype: The junction shows a germline mismatch at one end, possibly a read error. The chain is built from TRBV5-6 and TRBJ1-4; D is unresolved. This CDR3 has 17 residues. Germline loops: CDR1 SGHDT, CDR2 YYEEEE. CDR3 protein: CASSPLTSRSTNEKLFF. For the CDR3, the DNA is TGCGCCAGCAGCCCATTGACCTCCCGTTCGACTAATGAAAAACTGTTTTTT.

This clonotype is medium-sized in the sample. The chain joins TRBV6-6 to TRBJ1-4; D perhaps matches TRBD1 (5 bases). The CDR3 length is 14 residues. Looked up from germline, CDR1 is MNHNY and CDR2 is SVGAGI (reference sequence). V was trimmed by 4 bases and J by 3 bases, leaving 9 bases between them. The CDR3 DNA reads as TGTGCCAGCAGTTCCGGGACTTCTAATGAAAAACTGTTTTTT. It is translated as CASSSGTSNEKLFF.

This clonotype is medium-sized. This chain uses TRBV19 with TRBJ2-3, with D possibly matching TRBD1 (5 bases). Looked up from germline, CDR1 is LNHDA and CDR2 is SQIVND (reference sequence). V was clipped by 3 bases and J by 6 bases, with 13 bases between them. The CDR3 length is 14 residues. In DNA form, the CDR3 reads TGTGCCAGTAGTATTACAGGTTTTGCGGATACGCAGTATTTT. This codes for CASSITGFADTQYF. The variable domain in full, with the rest retrieved from reference TRBV19 and TRBJ2-3, is DGGITQSPKYLFRKEGQNVTLSCEQNLNHDAMYWYRQDPGQGLRLIYYSQIVNDFQKGDIAEGYSVSREKKESFPLTVTSAQKNPTAFYLCASSITGFADTQYFGPGTRLTVL.

This clonotype is deemed large. The chain recombines TRBV6-5 with TRBJ1-2, with TRBD1 matching over 10 bases. Germline V CDR1 and CDR2: MNHEY, SVGAGI. Losses at the gene ends were 0 bases for V and 4 bases for J; bases not matched to a gene: 5. CDR3 length: 16 residues. CDR3: CASSYSRTGGGYGYTF. CDR3 DNA sequence: TGTGCCAGCAGTTACTCCCGGACAGGGGGAGGCTATGGCTACACCTTC.

The chain has TRBV29-1 and TRBJ2-7; 11 nucleotides match TRBD1. The ends lost 7 bases at V and 10 bases at J; junction bases unmatched: 18. The CDR3 extends over 15 amino acids. The germline V gene has CDR1 SQVTM and CDR2 ANQGSEA. Here the CDR3 DNA reads TGCAGCGGGGGCGCGCAGGGCGGGACAGGGGGTTCACAGTACTTC. It is translated as CSGGAQGGTGGSQYF.

This clonotype has only a few counts. The chain recombines TRBV19 with TRBJ1-2, with D maybe TRBD1 (5 bases). The CDR3 extends over 15 amino acids. Germline CDR1 and CDR2: LNHDA and SQIVND (reference sequence). Trimming took off 2 bases at V and 0 bases at J, with 10 bases between the two ends. CDR3 DNA sequence: TGTGCCAGTAGTATACGGGGACTCACTAACTATGGCTACACCTTC. Its protein product is CASSIRGLTNYGYTF. The whole variable domain, filled in from reference TRBV19 and TRBJ1-2, reads DGGITQSPKYLFRKEGQNVTLSCEQNLNHDAMYWYRQDPGQGLRLIYYSQIVNDFQKGDIAEGYSVSREKKESFPLTVTSAQKNPTAFYLCASSIRGLTNYGYTFGSGTRLTVV.

Sample share makes this clonotype large (0.1 to 1%). The V call is TRBV30, the J call TRBJ2-3; TRBD1 aligns across 9 bases. The CDR3 is made up of 14 amino acids. V gave up 8 bases and J gave up 4 bases; unmatched junction bases: 10. CDR1 is GTSNPN and CDR2 is SVGIG in the germline V gene (reference sequence). The DNA of the CDR3 is TGTGCCAGAGGACAGGGGCGGGCGGCAGATACGCAGTATTTT. As protein: CARGQGRAADTQYF.

This chain joins TRBV6-1 and TRBJ1-5; D possibly corresponds to TRBD1 (5 bases). Germline loops: CDR1 MNHNS, CDR2 SASEGT. This CDR3 has 14 amino acids. V was trimmed by 6 bases and J by 3 bases, leaving 12 bases between them. The CDR3 sequence: CASRADSTNQPQHF. The CDR3, as DNA: TGTGCCAGCAGAGCCGACAGTACCAATCAGCCCCAGCATTTT.

This clonotype has only a few counts. V and J are TRBV10-1 and TRBJ1-5; D unclear. In germline, CDR1 is WNHNN, CDR2 SYGVQD (reference sequence). The CDR3 loop spans 12 amino acids. V was clipped by 6 bases and J by 5 bases, with 8 bases between them. In DNA form, the CDR3 reads TGCGCCAGCAGGCCGGAAGATCAGCCCCAGCATTTT. This codes for CASRPEDQPQHF.

This chain joins TRBV10-1 and TRBJ2-1, with D possibly matching TRBD1 (6 bases). Trimming removed 3 bases at V and 9 bases at J, with 18 bases between. The CDR3 has 15 residues. Germline CDR1 WNHNN, CDR2 SYGVQD (reference sequence). CDR3 bases: TGCGCCAGCAGTGACAGGGGTTTCGGGTCCGGTGAGCAGTTCTTC. Translating it yields CASSDRGFGSGEQFF.